Listed below are T cell receptor beta chains from one sample, sequenced in a study of OX40 agonist ivuxolimab in advanced cancers. Measured with immunoSEQ multiplex PCR; TCRdb has only the in-frame clones, and not every one. The sample shows 15,000 to 20,000 clones, under 85% of them seen only once. Material: CD4+ or CD8+ T cells sorted from blood, obtained in a trial of the OX40 agonist ivuxolimab. The receptor set was obtained from an adult with an advanced solid tumor such as melanoma, head and neck, liver or kidney cancer. CDR3s include the opening cysteine and the closing phenylalanine or tryptophan. D genes are given only for firm matches. Clone size appears in some rows only: once, few, many, or a class for an expanded clone.

abundance: -; d_gene: -; v_gene: TRBV5-1; j_gene: TRBJ1-1; CDR3nt: TGCGCCAGCACGCCCACAGGGCTGGGCCCACTAATGAACACTGAAGCTTTCTTT; CDR3aa: CASTPTGLGPLMNTEAFF
abundance: -; d_gene: TRBD2; v_gene: TRBV7-3; j_gene: TRBJ2-1; CDR3nt: TGTGCCAGCAGCTTACCACATGCCCTAGCGGGAGCCGGGTACAATGAGCAGTTCTTC; CDR3aa: CASSLPHALAGAGYNEQFF
abundance: -; d_gene: -; v_gene: TRBV27; j_gene: TRBJ1-5; CDR3nt: TGTGCCAGCAGTTTTAGTAATCAGCCCCAGCATTTT; CDR3aa: CASSFSNQPQHF
abundance: -; d_gene: TRBD2; v_gene: TRBV5-4; j_gene: TRBJ2-1; CDR3nt: TGTGCCAGCAGCTTGATAGCGGGGGAAAACAATGAGCAGTTCTTC; CDR3aa: CASSLIAGENNEQFF
abundance: -; d_gene: -; v_gene: TRBV6-5; j_gene: TRBJ2-7; CDR3nt: TGTGCCAGCAGTTACTCGAGGGCGGCGAGCCAGTACTTC; CDR3aa: CASSYSRAASQYF
abundance: -; d_gene: -; v_gene: TRBV19; j_gene: TRBJ2-1; CDR3nt: TGTGCCAGTAGTATATCCCCCCAGAGCGGTACGTTCTTC; CDR3aa: CASSISPQSGTFF
abundance: once; d_gene: -; v_gene: TRBV2; j_gene: TRBJ2-5; CDR3nt: TGTGCCAGCAGTGTGAAGGACAGAGAGACCCAGGACTTC; CDR3aa: CASSVKDRETQDF
abundance: -; d_gene: -; v_gene: TRBV11-2; j_gene: TRBJ1-2; CDR3nt: TGTGCCAGCAGCGCCGGGGTTCGGGACCGCCGAGGCTACACCTTC; CDR3aa: CASSAGVRDRRGYTF
abundance: -; d_gene: TRBD2; v_gene: TRBV11-3; j_gene: TRBJ2-7; CDR3nt: TGTGCCAGCAGCTTAGAGGATGGGACTAGCGGGATCTTCTACGAGCAGTACTTC; CDR3aa: CASSLEDGTSGIFYEQYF
abundance: -; d_gene: -; v_gene: TRBV27; j_gene: TRBJ1-1; CDR3nt: TGTGCCAGCAGTCCCGCGGGGCGCACTGAAGCTTTCTTT; CDR3aa: CASSPAGRTEAFF
abundance: -; d_gene: -; v_gene: TRBV5-8; j_gene: TRBJ2-7; CDR3nt: TGTGCCAGCAGCTCGCCAGGCTTCGAGCAGTACTTC; CDR3aa: CASSSPGFEQYF
abundance: -; d_gene: -; v_gene: TRBV7-9; j_gene: TRBJ2-7; CDR3nt: TGTGCCAGCAGCTTAGACGGGAGCTCCTACGAGCAGTACTTC; CDR3aa: CASSLDGSSYEQYF
abundance: -; d_gene: -; v_gene: TRBV21-1; j_gene: TRBJ2-5; CDR3nt: TGTGCCAGCAGCCGCCCCTCCGAGGGGGGGCGGCAAGAGACCCAGTACTTC; CDR3aa: CASSRPSEGGRQETQYF
abundance: once; d_gene: TRBD2; v_gene: TRBV27; j_gene: TRBJ2-1; CDR3nt: TGTGCCAGCAGTCCGGCCGCACGACTAGCATCCTACAATGAGCAGTTCTTC; CDR3aa: CASSPAARLASYNEQFF
abundance: -; d_gene: -; v_gene: TRBV7-3; j_gene: TRBJ2-1; CDR3nt: TGTGCCAGCAGTTCCGCCGATTTCAATGAGCAGTTCTTC; CDR3aa: CASSSADFNEQFF
abundance: -; d_gene: TRBD1; v_gene: TRBV29-1; j_gene: TRBJ2-5; CDR3nt: TGCAGCGGGGACAGGGAGCAGACCCAGTACTTC; CDR3aa: CSGDREQTQYF
abundance: -; d_gene: -; v_gene: TRBV6-4; j_gene: TRBJ2-2; CDR3nt: TGTGCCAGCAGTGATGGGCGGGATGGGACCGGGGAGCTGTTTTTT; CDR3aa: CASSDGRDGTGELFF
abundance: -; d_gene: -; v_gene: TRBV29-1; j_gene: TRBJ1-2; CDR3nt: TGCAGCGTCGCGGACGCAAGCTATGGCTACACCTTC; CDR3aa: CSVADASYGYTF
abundance: -; d_gene: -; v_gene: TRBV20-1; j_gene: TRBJ1-1; CDR3nt: TGCAGTGCTTGGACAGTCACTGAAGCTTTCTTT; CDR3aa: CSAWTVTEAFF
abundance: few; d_gene: TRBD2; v_gene: TRBV7-3; j_gene: TRBJ2-1; CDR3nt: TGTGCCAGCAGGGTTAGCGGGAGCTCCTACAATGAGCAGTTCTTC; CDR3aa: CASRVSGSSYNEQFF
abundance: -; d_gene: -; v_gene: TRBV9; j_gene: TRBJ2-2; CDR3nt: TGTGCCAGCAGCGGGAGCGACACCGGGGAGCTGTTTTTT; CDR3aa: CASSGSDTGELFF
abundance: -; d_gene: -; v_gene: TRBV27; j_gene: TRBJ2-1; CDR3nt: TGTGCCAGCAGTAAGGACAACCACTACAATGAGCAGTTCTTC; CDR3aa: CASSKDNHYNEQFF
abundance: -; d_gene: TRBD1; v_gene: TRBV30; j_gene: TRBJ2-7; CDR3nt: TGTGCCTGGAGGCAAGGGACAGGGGGCGAGCAGTACTTC; CDR3aa: CAWRQGTGGEQYF
abundance: -; d_gene: -; v_gene: TRBV27; j_gene: TRBJ2-5; CDR3nt: TGTGCCAGCACAGCTGGGGAGACCCAGTACTTC; CDR3aa: CASTAGETQYF
abundance: -; d_gene: TRBD2; v_gene: TRBV5-1; j_gene: TRBJ2-5; CDR3nt: TGCGCCAGCAGCACTAGCGGGCAAGAGACCCAGTACTTC; CDR3aa: CASSTSGQETQYF
abundance: few; d_gene: -; v_gene: TRBV15; j_gene: TRBJ2-1; CDR3nt: TGTGCCACCAGCAAGAGCGGCGGGGGCGACTACAATGAGCAGTTCTTC; CDR3aa: CATSKSGGGDYNEQFF
abundance: -; d_gene: -; v_gene: TRBV7-2; j_gene: TRBJ2-7; CDR3nt: TGTGCCAGCAGCTTTTCGGGTTCCTACGAGCAGTACTTC; CDR3aa: CASSFSGSYEQYF
abundance: -; d_gene: -; v_gene: TRBV29-1; j_gene: TRBJ2-7; CDR3nt: TGCAGCGTTGCCCCGAGCGGCTACGAGCAGTACTTC; CDR3aa: CSVAPSGYEQYF
abundance: few; d_gene: TRBD1; v_gene: TRBV7-2; j_gene: TRBJ2-2; CDR3nt: TGTGCCAGCAGCTTAGGGGCCGGACAGGGGGTAATCGGGGAGCTGTTTTTT; CDR3aa: CASSLGAGQGVIGELFF
abundance: -; d_gene: -; v_gene: TRBV10-3; j_gene: TRBJ2-3; CDR3nt: TGTGCCATCAGTGGACACTTAGTGGGCACAGATACGCAGTATTTT; CDR3aa: CAISGHLVGTDTQYF
abundance: -; d_gene: -; v_gene: TRBV27; j_gene: TRBJ1-2; CDR3nt: TGTGCCAGCAGTTTAGGAGGGAACTATGGCTACACCTTC; CDR3aa: CASSLGGNYGYTF
abundance: -; d_gene: -; v_gene: TRBV19; j_gene: TRBJ2-1; CDR3nt: TGTGCCAGCACCGCGGGACTCGCCCTCGGGGATGAGCAGTTCTTC; CDR3aa: CASTAGLALGDEQFF
abundance: -; d_gene: -; v_gene: TRBV7-6; j_gene: TRBJ2-7; CDR3nt: TGTGCCAGCAGCTTAGTCCCCCAGGACGAGCAGTACTTC; CDR3aa: CASSLVPQDEQYF
abundance: -; d_gene: -; v_gene: TRBV6-5; j_gene: TRBJ2-3; CDR3nt: TGTGCCAGCAGTTACTCCCTTACGGCAGATACGCAGTATTTT; CDR3aa: CASSYSLTADTQYF
abundance: -; d_gene: -; v_gene: TRBV6-5; j_gene: TRBJ2-7; CDR3nt: TGTGCCAGCTCCAAAGGAGGGTTTGAGCAGTACTTC; CDR3aa: CASSKGGFEQYF
abundance: -; d_gene: -; v_gene: TRBV11-1; j_gene: TRBJ2-2; CDR3nt: TGTGCCAGCAGCTTAGTTACAGGGAACACCGGGGAGCTGTTTTTT; CDR3aa: CASSLVTGNTGELFF
abundance: -; d_gene: TRBD2; v_gene: TRBV4-2; j_gene: TRBJ2-7; CDR3nt: TGTGCCAGCAGCCAAGATCTAGCGGAGGCCTACGAGCAGTACTTC; CDR3aa: CASSQDLAEAYEQYF
abundance: -; d_gene: TRBD2; v_gene: TRBV28; j_gene: TRBJ2-3; CDR3nt: TGTGCCAGCACCCCGGGAGGGCCTACTAGCACAGATACGCAGTATTTT; CDR3aa: CASTPGGPTSTDTQYF
abundance: -; d_gene: -; v_gene: TRBV6-5; j_gene: TRBJ1-5; CDR3nt: TGTGCCAGCAGTTACTCGTTCAGCAATCAGCCCCAGCATTTT; CDR3aa: CASSYSFSNQPQHF
abundance: -; d_gene: -; v_gene: TRBV6-6; j_gene: TRBJ2-7; CDR3nt: TGTGCCAGCAGTTACCAGGACACCTTCTCCTACGAGCAGTACTTC; CDR3aa: CASSYQDTFSYEQYF
abundance: -; d_gene: -; v_gene: TRBV6-1; j_gene: TRBJ2-7; CDR3nt: TGTGCCAGCAGTGAGGCGGTCGGCTACGAGCAGTACTTC; CDR3aa: CASSEAVGYEQYF
abundance: -; d_gene: -; v_gene: TRBV28; j_gene: TRBJ1-1; CDR3nt: TGTGCCAGCAGTTTCGAGGTTACAACGATGAACACTGAAGCTTTCTTT; CDR3aa: CASSFEVTTMNTEAFF
abundance: -; d_gene: -; v_gene: TRBV9; j_gene: TRBJ2-1; CDR3nt: TGTGCCAGCAGCCCTTACCTTGGGGCCTACAATGAGCAGTTCTTC; CDR3aa: CASSPYLGAYNEQFF
abundance: -; d_gene: -; v_gene: TRBV2; j_gene: TRBJ2-7; CDR3nt: TGTGCCAGCAGGGACACCCGGAGGGAGAAGCGAAGGGAGACCGAGCAGTACTTC; CDR3aa: CASRDTRREKRRETEQYF
abundance: -; d_gene: -; v_gene: TRBV6-1; j_gene: TRBJ2-5; CDR3nt: TGTGCCAGCAGTGGACCCTGGGGCGAGACCCAGTACTTC; CDR3aa: CASSGPWGETQYF
abundance: -; d_gene: TRBD2; v_gene: TRBV2; j_gene: TRBJ2-3; CDR3nt: TGTGCCAGCAGGATTACTAGCGGGAGTTCCCCAACGCAGTATTTT; CDR3aa: CASRITSGSSPTQYF
abundance: -; d_gene: -; v_gene: TRBV27; j_gene: TRBJ2-7; CDR3nt: TGTGCCAGCAGTTCCACGACAGTCTCCTACGAGCAGTACTTC; CDR3aa: CASSSTTVSYEQYF
abundance: -; d_gene: -; v_gene: TRBV27; j_gene: TRBJ2-7; CDR3nt: TGTGCCAGCAGTTTATCGTCGGGAGTGATCAACGAGCAGTACTTC; CDR3aa: CASSLSSGVINEQYF
abundance: -; d_gene: TRBD2; v_gene: TRBV4-3; j_gene: TRBJ2-1; CDR3nt: TGCGCCAGCAGCCAAGGAGCGGGAGGGGGGCAGCATGAGCAGTTCTTC; CDR3aa: CASSQGAGGGQHEQFF
abundance: -; d_gene: -; v_gene: TRBV11-3; j_gene: TRBJ2-5; CDR3nt: TGTGCCAGCAGCACCCGTCCCGACGGGAAGGAGACCCAGTACTTC; CDR3aa: CASSTRPDGKETQYF
abundance: -; d_gene: -; v_gene: TRBV27; j_gene: TRBJ2-1; CDR3nt: TGTGCCAGCAGTTTACCCGGCAATGAGCAGTTCTTC; CDR3aa: CASSLPGNEQFF
abundance: -; d_gene: -; v_gene: TRBV27; j_gene: TRBJ2-7; CDR3nt: TGTGCCAGCAGTTTATCGATGGGCGAGCAGTACTTC; CDR3aa: CASSLSMGEQYF
abundance: -; d_gene: -; v_gene: TRBV11-1; j_gene: TRBJ2-7; CDR3nt: TGTGCCAGCAGCGTATCCCTTGACAGCTCCTACGAGCAGTACTTC; CDR3aa: CASSVSLDSSYEQYF
abundance: -; d_gene: -; v_gene: TRBV5-1; j_gene: TRBJ1-5; CDR3nt: TGCGCCAGCAGCTCCGGGCCGCATCAGCCCCAGCATTTT; CDR3aa: CASSSGPHQPQHF
abundance: once; d_gene: -; v_gene: TRBV15; j_gene: TRBJ2-5; CDR3nt: TGTGCCACCAGCAGAGATAGGATTCGGAGCGGAGAAGAGACCCAGTACTTC; CDR3aa: CATSRDRIRSGEETQYF